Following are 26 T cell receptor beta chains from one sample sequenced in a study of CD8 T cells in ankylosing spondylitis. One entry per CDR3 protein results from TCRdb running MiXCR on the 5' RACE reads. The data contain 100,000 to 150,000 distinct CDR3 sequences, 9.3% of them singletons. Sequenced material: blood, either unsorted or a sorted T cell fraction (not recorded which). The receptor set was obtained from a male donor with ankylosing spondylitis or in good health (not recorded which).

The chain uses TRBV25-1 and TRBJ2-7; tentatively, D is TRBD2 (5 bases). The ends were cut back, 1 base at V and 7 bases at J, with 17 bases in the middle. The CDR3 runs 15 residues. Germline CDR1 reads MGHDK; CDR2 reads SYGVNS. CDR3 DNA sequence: TGTGCCAGCAGTGAATTTCGGGGAGTAGGTGGGGAGCAGTACTTC. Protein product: CASSEFRGVGGEQYF.

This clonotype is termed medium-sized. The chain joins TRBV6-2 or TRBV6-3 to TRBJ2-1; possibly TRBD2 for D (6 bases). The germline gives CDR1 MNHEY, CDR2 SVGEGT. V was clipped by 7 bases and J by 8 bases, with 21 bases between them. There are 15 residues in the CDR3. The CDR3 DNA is TGTGCCAGCACACGGCAGCGGGTTGGTCTAGATGAGCAGTTCTTC. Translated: CASTRQRVGLDEQFF.

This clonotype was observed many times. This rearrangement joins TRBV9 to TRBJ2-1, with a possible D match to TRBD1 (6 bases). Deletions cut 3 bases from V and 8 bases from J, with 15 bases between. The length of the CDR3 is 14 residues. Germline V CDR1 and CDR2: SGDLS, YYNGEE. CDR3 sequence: CASSEQGGLHEQFF. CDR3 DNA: TGTGCCAGCAGCGAACAGGGCGGTTTACATGAGCAGTTCTTC. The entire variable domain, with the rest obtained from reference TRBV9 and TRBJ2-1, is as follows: DSGVTQTPKHLITATGQRVTLRCSPRSGDLSVYWYQQSLDQGLQFLIQYYNGEERAKGNILERFSAQQFPDLHSELNLSSLELGDSALYFCASSEQGGLHEQFFGPGTRLTVL.

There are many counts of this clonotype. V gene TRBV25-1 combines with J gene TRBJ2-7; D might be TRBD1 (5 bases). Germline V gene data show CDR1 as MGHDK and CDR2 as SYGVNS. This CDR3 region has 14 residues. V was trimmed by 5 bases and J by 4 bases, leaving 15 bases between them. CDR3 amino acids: CASSQWTTPYEQYF. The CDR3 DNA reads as TGTGCCAGCAGTCAATGGACAACTCCTTACGAGCAGTACTTC.

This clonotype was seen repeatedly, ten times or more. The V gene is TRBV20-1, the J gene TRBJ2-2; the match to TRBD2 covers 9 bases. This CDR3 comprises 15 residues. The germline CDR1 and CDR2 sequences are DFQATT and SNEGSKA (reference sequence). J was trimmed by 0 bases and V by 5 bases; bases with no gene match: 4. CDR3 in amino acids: CSAQTSGTNTGELFF. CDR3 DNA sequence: TGCAGTGCTCAGACTAGCGGTACGAACACCGGGGAGCTGTTTTTT.

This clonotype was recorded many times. This CDR3 reads CSAIRYSGLLETQYF. CDR3 nucleotide sequence: TGCAGTGCTATACGGTATTCAGGGCTCCTAGAGACCCAGTACTTC. The chain is built from TRBV20-1 and TRBJ2-5, with D perhaps TRBD1 (5 bases). The CDR3 totals 15 residues. V was shortened by 4 bases and J by 4 bases, with 19 bases between the two germline ends. Germline V gene data show CDR1 as DFQATT and CDR2 as SNEGSKA (reference sequence).

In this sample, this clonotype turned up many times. CDR3 DNA sequence: TGTGCCACCAGTGATTCAGATAGCGGGAGTATCGCCTACAATGAGCAGTTCTTC. Its translation is CATSDSDSGSIAYNEQFF. The chain has TRBV24-1 and TRBJ2-1; 9 bases fit TRBD2. This CDR3 has 18 amino acids. CDR1 is KGHDR, CDR2 SFDVKD, per germline. V trimming: 2 bases; J trimming: 2 bases; junction bases outside the gene matches: 9.

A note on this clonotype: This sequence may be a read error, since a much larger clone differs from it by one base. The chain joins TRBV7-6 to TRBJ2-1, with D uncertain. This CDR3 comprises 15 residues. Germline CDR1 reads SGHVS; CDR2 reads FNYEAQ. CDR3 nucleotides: TGTGCCAGCAGCAGTCGACGAAGCTCCTACAATAAGCAGTTCTTC. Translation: CASSSRRSSYNKQFF.

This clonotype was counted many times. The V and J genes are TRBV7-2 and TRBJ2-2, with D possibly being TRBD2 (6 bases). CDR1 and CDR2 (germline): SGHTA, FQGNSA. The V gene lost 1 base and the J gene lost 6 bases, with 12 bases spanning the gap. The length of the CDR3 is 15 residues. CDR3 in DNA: TGTGCCAGCAGCTTAGGGACGGGAGTTTCCGGGGAGCTGTTTTTT. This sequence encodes CASSLGTGVSGELFF.

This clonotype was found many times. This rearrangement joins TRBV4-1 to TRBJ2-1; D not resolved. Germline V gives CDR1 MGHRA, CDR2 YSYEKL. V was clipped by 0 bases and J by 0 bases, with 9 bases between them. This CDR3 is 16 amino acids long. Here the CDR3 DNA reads TGCGCCAGCAGCCAAGAAGCCGGGTACTCCTACAATGAGCAGTTCTTC. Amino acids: CASSQEAGYSYNEQFF.

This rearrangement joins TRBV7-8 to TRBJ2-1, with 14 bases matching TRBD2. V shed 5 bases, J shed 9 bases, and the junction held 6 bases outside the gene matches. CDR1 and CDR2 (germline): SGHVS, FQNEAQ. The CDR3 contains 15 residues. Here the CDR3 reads CASSPGTSGSGEQFF. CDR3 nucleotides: TGTGCCAGCAGCCCCGGGACTAGCGGGAGCGGTGAGCAGTTCTTC.

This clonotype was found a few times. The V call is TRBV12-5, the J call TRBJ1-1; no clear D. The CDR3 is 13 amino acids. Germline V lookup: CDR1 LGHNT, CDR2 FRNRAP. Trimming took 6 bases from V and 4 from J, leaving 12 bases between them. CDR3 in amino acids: CASGHGRATEAFF. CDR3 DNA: TGTGCTAGTGGCCACGGGCGGGCCACTGAAGCTTTCTTT.

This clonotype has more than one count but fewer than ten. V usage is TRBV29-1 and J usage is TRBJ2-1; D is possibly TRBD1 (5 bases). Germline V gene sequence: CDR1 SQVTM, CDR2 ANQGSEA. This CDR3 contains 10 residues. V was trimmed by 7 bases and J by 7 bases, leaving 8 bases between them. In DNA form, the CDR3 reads TGCAGCGCCCAGGGTAATGAGCAGTTCTTC. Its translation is CSAQGNEQFF.

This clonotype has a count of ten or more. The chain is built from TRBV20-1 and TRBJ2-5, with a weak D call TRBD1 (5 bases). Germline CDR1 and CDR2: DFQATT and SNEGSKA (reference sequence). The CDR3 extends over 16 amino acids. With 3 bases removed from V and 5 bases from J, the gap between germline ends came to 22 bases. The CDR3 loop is CSASHAREGLGETQYF. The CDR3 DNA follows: TGCAGTGCTAGTCACGCCAGGGAAGGGTTAGGGGAGACCCAGTACTTC.

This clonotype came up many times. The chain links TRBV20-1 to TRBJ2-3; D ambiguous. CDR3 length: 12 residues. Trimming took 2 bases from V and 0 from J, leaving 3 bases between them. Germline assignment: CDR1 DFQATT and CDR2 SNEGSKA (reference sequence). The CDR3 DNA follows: TGCAGTGCTAGACTCAGCACAGATACGCAGTATTTT. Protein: CSARLSTDTQYF.

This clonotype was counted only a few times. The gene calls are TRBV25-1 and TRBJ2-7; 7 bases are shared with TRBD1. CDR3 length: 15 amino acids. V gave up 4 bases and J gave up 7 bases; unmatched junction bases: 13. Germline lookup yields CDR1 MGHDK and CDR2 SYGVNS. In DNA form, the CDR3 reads TGTGCCAGCAGTGGCCAGACAGGGAGAGGGGCAGAGCAGTACTTC. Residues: CASSGQTGRGAEQYF.

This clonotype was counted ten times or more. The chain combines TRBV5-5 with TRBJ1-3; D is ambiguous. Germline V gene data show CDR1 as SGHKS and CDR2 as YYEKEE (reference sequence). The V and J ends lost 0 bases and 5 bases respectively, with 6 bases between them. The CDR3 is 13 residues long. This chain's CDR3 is CASSLVGRNTIYF. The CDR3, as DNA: TGTGCCAGCAGCTTGGTCGGACGAAACACCATATATTTT. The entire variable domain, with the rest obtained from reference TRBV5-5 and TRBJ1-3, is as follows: DAGVTQSPTHLIKTRGQQVTLRCSPISGHKSVSWYQQVLGQGPQFIFQYYEKEERGRGNFPDRFSARQFPNYSSELNVNALLLGDSALYLCASSLVGRNTIYFGEGSWLTVV.

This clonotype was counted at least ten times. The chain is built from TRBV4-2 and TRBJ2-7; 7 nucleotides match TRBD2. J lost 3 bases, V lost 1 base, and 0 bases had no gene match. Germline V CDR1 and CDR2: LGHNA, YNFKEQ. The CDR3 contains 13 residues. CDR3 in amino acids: CASSQGTSYEQYF. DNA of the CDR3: TGTGCCAGCAGCCAAGGGACTAGCTACGAGCAGTACTTC.

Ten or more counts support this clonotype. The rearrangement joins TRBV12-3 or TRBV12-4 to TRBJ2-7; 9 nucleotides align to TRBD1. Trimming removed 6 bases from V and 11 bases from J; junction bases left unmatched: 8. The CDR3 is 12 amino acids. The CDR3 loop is CASRKTGQGEYF. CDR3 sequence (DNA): TGTGCCAGCAGAAAAACGGGACAGGGAGAGTACTTC.

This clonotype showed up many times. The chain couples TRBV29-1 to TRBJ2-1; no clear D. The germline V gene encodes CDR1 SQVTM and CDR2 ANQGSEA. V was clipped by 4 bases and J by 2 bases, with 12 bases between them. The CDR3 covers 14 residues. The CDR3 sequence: CSVGTILPYNEQFF. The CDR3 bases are TGCAGCGTTGGGACGATATTGCCCTACAATGAGCAGTTCTTC.

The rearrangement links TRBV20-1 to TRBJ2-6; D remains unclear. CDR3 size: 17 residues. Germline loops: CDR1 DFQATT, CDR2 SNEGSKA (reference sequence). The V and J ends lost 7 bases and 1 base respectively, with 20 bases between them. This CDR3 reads CSVASDIRYSGANVLTF. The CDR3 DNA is TGCAGTGTTGCCTCGGATATCCGTTATTCTGGGGCCAACGTCCTGACTTTC.

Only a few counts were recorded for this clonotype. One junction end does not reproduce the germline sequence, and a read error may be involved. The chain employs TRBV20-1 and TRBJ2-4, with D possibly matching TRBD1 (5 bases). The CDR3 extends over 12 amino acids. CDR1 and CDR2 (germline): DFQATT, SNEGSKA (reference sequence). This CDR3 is CSVRVTKNSQYF. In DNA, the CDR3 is TGCAGTGTCAGGGTAACCAAAAACAGTCAGTACTTC.

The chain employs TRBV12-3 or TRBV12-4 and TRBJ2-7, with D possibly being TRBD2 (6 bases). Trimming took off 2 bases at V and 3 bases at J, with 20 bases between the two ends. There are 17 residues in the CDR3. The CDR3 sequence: CASSLSGRVTSFYEQYF. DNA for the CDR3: TGTGCCAGCAGTTTAAGTGGTAGGGTGACTAGTTTCTACGAGCAGTACTTC.

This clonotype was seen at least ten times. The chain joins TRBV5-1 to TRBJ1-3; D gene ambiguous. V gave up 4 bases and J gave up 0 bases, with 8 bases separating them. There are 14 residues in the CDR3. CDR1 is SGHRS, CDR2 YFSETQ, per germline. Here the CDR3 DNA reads TGCGCCAGCAGCCCGACCGACTCTGGAAACACCATATATTTT. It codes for CASSPTDSGNTIYF.

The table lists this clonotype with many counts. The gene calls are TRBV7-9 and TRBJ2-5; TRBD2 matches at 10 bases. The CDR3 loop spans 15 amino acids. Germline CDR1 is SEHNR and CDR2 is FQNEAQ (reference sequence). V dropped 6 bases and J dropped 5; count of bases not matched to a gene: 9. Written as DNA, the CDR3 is TGTGCCAGCAGACTCCAGCTAGCGGGAGTGGAGACCCAGTACTTC. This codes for CASRLQLAGVETQYF.

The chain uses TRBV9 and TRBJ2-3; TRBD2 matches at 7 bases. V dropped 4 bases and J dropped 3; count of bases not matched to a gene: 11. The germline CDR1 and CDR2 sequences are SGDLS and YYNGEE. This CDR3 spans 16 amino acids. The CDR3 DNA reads TGTGCCAGCAGCCAACGGTGGGGCGGGAGTACAGATACGCAGTATTTT. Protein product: CASSQRWGGSTDTQYF.